A single sample gave rise to the 4 T cell receptor beta chains below, sequenced in a study of cytomegalovirus exposure and HLA in healthy donors. PCR employed 60 Vbeta and 13 Jbeta primers. Using immunoSEQ multiplex PCR, the repertoire was profiled, and TCRdb retains in-frame clones only, with some absent. The sample gives about 150,000 clones, roughly 70% of which show up once; more than 6.5% is in the top ten. Sequencing used PBMCs. These receptors originate from a young man in good health and CMV-seronegative.

The genes are TRBV9 and TRBJ1-6; maybe TRBD1 (6 bases). The V and J ends lost 4 bases and 9 bases respectively, with 14 bases between them. From germline, CDR1 is SGDLS and CDR2 YYNGEE. The CDR3 runs to 14 residues. The CDR3 DNA is TGTGCCAGCAGCCCCTCGACAGGTGGTTCACCCCTCCACTTT. Protein product: CASSPSTGGSPLHF.

The chain has TRBV7-7 and TRBJ2-5, with 7 nucleotides matching TRBD1. After removal of 5 bases from V and 4 bases from J, the junction contained 7 bases not matched to a gene. This CDR3 has 14 residues. CDR1 is SSHAT, CDR2 FNYEAQ, per germline (reference sequence). Here the CDR3 DNA reads TGTGCCAGCAGCCCGACAGGGATCGGAGAGACCCAGTACTTC. Its translation is CASSPTGIGETQYF.

CDR3 residues: CASSEGGLLDEQFF. The DNA for the CDR3 is TGCGCCAGCAGTGAGGGGGGACTCCTCGATGAGCAGTTCTTC. V and J are TRBV10-1 and TRBJ2-1; a possible D gene is TRBD2 (6 bases). Germline V gene lookup returns CDR1 WNHNN and CDR2 SYGVQD (reference sequence). The CDR3 has 14 residues. V dropped 2 bases and J dropped 8 bases, with 13 bases sitting between them.

This chain joins TRBV5-1 and TRBJ2-1, with TRBD1 as a possible D gene (5 bases). Germline V gives CDR1 SGHRS, CDR2 YFSETQ. The CDR3 runs 13 residues. The ends were cut back, 0 bases at V and 9 bases at J, with 10 bases in the middle. CDR3 in DNA: TGCGCCAGCAGCTTGGTAGGGGATTCTGAGCAGTTCTTC. Amino acid sequence: CASSLVGDSEQFF.